This is a list of T cell receptor beta chains from one sample in a study of blood T cell repertoires in COVID-19. Clones were read by immunoSEQ multiplex PCR, and TCRdb kept only the in-frame ones, dropping some. The sample holds about 400,000 clones, about 89% seen once. Sequencing was carried out using peripheral blood. These TCRs come from a woman under 40 with acute or convalescent COVID-19. Each CDR3 is given with its conserved first and last residue. A D gene is named only where the DNA matches it firmly. Only some rows state a clone size, as once, few, many or a class for expanded clones.

V gene	J gene	D gene	clone size	CDR3 DNA	CDR3 protein
TRBV4-1	TRBJ2-7	-	-	TGCGCCAGCAGCCAAGCGGTGCGCGGCTCCTACGAGCAGTACTTC	CASSQAVRGSYEQYF
TRBV19	TRBJ1-1	-	-	TGTGCCAGTAGTATCCGGGGGGTAACTGAAGCTTTCTTT	CASSIRGVTEAFF
TRBV30	TRBJ1-6	-	-	TGTGCCTGGAGTTCTCCCGACAGAAGTAATTCACCCCTCCACTTT	CAWSSPDRSNSPLHF
TRBV3-1/TRBV3-2	TRBJ2-5	TRBD1	-	TGTGCCAGCAGCGACCGGGACAGGGGGAAGGCGGAGACCCAGTACTTC	CASSDRDRGKAETQYF
TRBV10-3	TRBJ2-7	-	-	TGTGCCATCAGTGTACAGGGGGGGATCGAGCAGTACTTC	CAISVQGGIEQYF
TRBV3-1/TRBV3-2	TRBJ2-1	TRBD2	-	TGTGCCAGCAGCCACACTAGCGGGGGGGGGAGCTCCTACAATGAGCAGTTCTTC	CASSHTSGGGSSYNEQFF
TRBV10-3	TRBJ2-5	TRBD2	-	TGTGCCATCAGTGACACTAGCGGGGGGGTGACACAAGAGACCCAGTACTTC	CAISDTSGGVTQETQYF
TRBV5-4	TRBJ1-2	TRBD1	once	TGTGCCAGCAGCCACGCCATGGACAGGGGGCTGGATGGCTACACCTTC	CASSHAMDRGLDGYTF
TRBV4-1	TRBJ2-5	-	-	TGCGCCAGCAGCCAAGTTTCCGTAATCCAAGAGACCCAGTACTTC	CASSQVSVIQETQYF
TRBV18	TRBJ1-4	TRBD1	-	TGTGCCAGCTCCTCGACAGGGGATGAAAAACTGTTTTTT	CASSSTGDEKLFF
TRBV18	TRBJ2-5	TRBD2	-	TGTGCCAGCTCACCGTGGGCGGGGGAAGCCAAAGAGACCCAGTACTTC	CASSPWAGEAKETQYF
TRBV24-1	TRBJ2-1	TRBD2	-	TGTGCCACCAGTGATAAGTGGGCGGGGGGGTACAATGAGCAGTTCTTC	CATSDKWAGGYNEQFF
TRBV7-2	TRBJ2-3	-	few	TGTGCCAGCAGCTTACTATCAGGGCGCACAGATACGCAGTATTTT	CASSLLSGRTDTQYF